These 18 T cell receptor beta chains were sequenced from one sample in a study. TCRdb reprocessed the 5' RACE reads via MiXCR and lists one record per CDR3 protein. In the table there are 7,500 to 9,000 distinct CDR3 sequences, 65% to 70% of which are singletons. The sequenced sample consisted of tumor-infiltrating naive CD4+ T cells sorted from the breast tumor. Specified subset: naive CD4+ T cells, CD4+CD45RA+CD25-. These receptor sequences come from a female donor with breast cancer.

This clonotype was counted a few times. The chain joins TRBV20-1 to TRBJ2-5, with D possibly matching TRBD1 (5 bases). The CDR3 extends over 17 amino acids. V was clipped by 1 base and J by 2 bases, with 20 bases between them. Germline V CDR1 and CDR2: DFQATT, SNEGSKA (reference sequence). CDR3 amino acids: CSARVGAGQGRQETQYF. DNA of the CDR3: TGCAGTGCTAGAGTAGGAGCCGGGCAGGGCAGGCAAGAGACCCAGTACTTC.

The rearrangement uses TRBV20-1 and TRBJ2-3; 10 nucleotides line up with TRBD2. Germline CDR1 and CDR2: DFQATT and SNEGSKA (reference sequence). This CDR3 has 14 residues. The J segment lost 2 bases and the V segment lost 5 bases, leaving 4 bases of the junction unmatched. Here the CDR3 reads CSAWTSGYTDTQYF. As DNA, the CDR3 is TGCAGTGCTTGGACTAGCGGTTACACAGATACGCAGTATTTT.

The chain is built from TRBV20-1 and TRBJ2-1, with 7 bases aligning to TRBD2. The CDR3 covers 12 residues. The V and J ends lost 7 bases and 7 bases, in that order; junction bases with no gene match: 7. The germline V gene encodes CDR1 DFQATT and CDR2 SNEGSKA (reference sequence). Here the CDR3 DNA reads TGCAGTGTCGGGGGAGGGCTAAATGAGCAGTTCTTC. Encoded protein: CSVGGGLNEQFF.

The rearrangement uses TRBV12-3 or TRBV12-4 and TRBJ2-3, with D possibly being TRBD1 (5 bases). This CDR3 comprises 14 residues. Trimming took 5 bases from V and 8 from J, leaving 17 bases between them. This CDR3 reads CASSPGQGPLTQYF. DNA of the CDR3: TGTGCCAGCAGTCCCGGGCAGGGTCCGCTTACGCAGTATTTT.

This clonotype was seen a few times. V gene TRBV28 combines with J gene TRBJ1-5; possibly TRBD1 for D (5 bases). Trimming removed 5 bases at V and 6 bases at J, with 17 bases between. The CDR3 consists of 15 residues. Germline values: CDR1 MDHEN, CDR2 SYDVKM. Here the CDR3 DNA reads TGTGCCAGCAGTAAACAAAGAGGGGCAAGTCAGCCCCAGCATTTT. It translates to CASSKQRGASQPQHF. Drawing the rest from reference TRBV28 and TRBJ1-5, the complete variable domain is DVKVTQSSRYLVKRTGEKVFLECVQDMDHENMFWYRQDPGLGLRLIYFSYDVKMKEKGDIPEGYSVSREKKERFSLILESASTNQTSMYLCASSKQRGASQPQHFGDGTRLSIL.

The V gene is TRBV29-1, the J gene TRBJ2-5, with 9 nucleotides matching TRBD2. This CDR3 contains 12 residues. Germline assignment: CDR1 SQVTM and CDR2 ANQGSEA. V lost 4 bases to trimming and J lost 5 bases; unmatched junction nucleotides: 2. This CDR3 reads CSVGLAGETQYF. Here the CDR3 DNA reads TGCAGCGTTGGCCTAGCGGGGGAGACCCAGTACTTC.

This clonotype occurred a few times. The chain joins TRBV4-2 to TRBJ2-7; 8 bases line up with TRBD2. Germline V gene data show CDR1 as LGHNA and CDR2 as YNFKEQ. There are 16 residues in the CDR3. Trimming removed 2 bases from V and 4 bases from J; junction bases left unmatched: 10. CDR3 region: CASSQPLGSGKYEQYF. CDR3 coding DNA: TGTGCCAGCAGCCAACCCTTGGGTAGCGGGAAGTACGAGCAGTACTTC.

The chain combines TRBV5-1 with TRBJ2-5; no definite D call. CDR1 and CDR2 from the germline V gene are SGHRS and YFSETQ. With 4 bases removed from V and 1 base from J, the gap between germline ends came to 11 bases. CDR3 length equals 14 residues. The CDR3 region is CASSPGQLQETQYF. The CDR3 DNA is TGCGCCAGCAGCCCTGGGCAGCTCCAAGAGACCCAGTACTTC.

The chain joins TRBV7-6 to TRBJ2-5; D gene uncertain. The CDR3 loop spans 12 amino acids. Trimming removed 3 bases from V and 3 bases from J, with 5 bases in between. The germline V gene has CDR1 SGHVS and CDR2 FNYEAQ. The CDR3 nucleotides are TGTGCCAGCAGCTTCCCAAAAGAGACCCAGTACTTC. It encodes CASSFPKETQYF.

The chain recombines TRBV7-9 with TRBJ2-2, with 13 bases identical to TRBD2. In germline, CDR1 is SEHNR, CDR2 FQNEAQ (reference sequence). This CDR3 comprises 17 residues. V dropped 3 bases and J dropped 7; count of bases not matched to a gene: 8. The CDR3 loop reads CASSFRTSGSRSGELFF. The CDR3 bases are TGTGCCAGCAGCTTTAGGACTAGCGGGAGTCGAAGCGGGGAGCTGTTTTTT.

A remark on this clonotype: A read error may account for a junction end that differs from germline. The CDR3 region is CASSPGGGKGHEQYF. In nucleotides, the CDR3 is TGTGCTAGCAGCCCCGGTGGAGGGAAAGGCCACGAGCAGTACTTC. The chain uses TRBV7-9 and TRBJ2-7; possibly TRBD2 for D (6 bases). CDR1 and CDR2 (germline): SEHNR, FQNEAQ (reference sequence). The CDR3 is 15 residues long.

This clonotype turned up a few times. The J gene is TRBJ2-4, the V gene TRBV7-3; TRBD1 or TRBD2 may be the D gene (6 bases each). The CDR3 covers 15 residues. The V and J ends lost 0 bases and 7 bases respectively, with 13 bases between them. Germline-derived CDR1 and CDR2 are SGHTA and FQGTGA. The CDR3 sequence: CASSLTGGAGNIQYF. As DNA, the CDR3 is TGTGCCAGCAGCTTAACCGGGGGCGCGGGTAACATTCAGTACTTC.

The chain uses TRBV12-3 or TRBV12-4 and TRBJ1-5, with 8 bases identical to TRBD1. V lost 6 bases to trimming and J lost 6 bases; unmatched junction nucleotides: 4. This CDR3 spans 13 amino acids. The CDR3 region is CASSPDRVQPQHF. CDR3 DNA: TGTGCCAGCAGCCCGGACAGGGTTCAGCCCCAGCATTTT.

The chain has TRBV2 and TRBJ2-1, with 7 bases lining up with TRBD1. This CDR3 has 15 residues. Trimming removed 7 bases from V and 9 bases from J; junction bases left unmatched: 15. The germline V gene has CDR1 SNHLY and CDR2 FYNNEI. CDR3 loop: CASNPRTGRGGEQFF. The CDR3 coding sequence is TGTGCCAGCAATCCACGGACAGGCAGGGGTGGTGAGCAGTTCTTC. Using reference TRBV2 and TRBJ2-1 for the parts outside the CDR3, the full variable domain is EPEVTQTPSHQVTQMGQEVILRCVPISNHLYFYWYRQILGQKVEFLVSFYNNEISEKSEIFDDQFSVERPDGSNFTLKIRSTKLEDSAMYFCASNPRTGRGGEQFFGPGTRLTVL.

The genes are TRBV7-9 and TRBJ1-6; D gene unclear. Trimming removed 5 bases at V and 10 bases at J, with 12 bases between. This CDR3 comprises 13 residues. Germline CDR1 reads SEHNR; CDR2 reads FQNEAQ (reference sequence). The CDR3 DNA reads as TGTGCCAGCAGCCAAGACGGGTTCTCACCCCTCCACTTT. It translates to CASSQDGFSPLHF.

This clonotype was detected only a few times. The chain joins TRBV4-2 to TRBJ2-1, with D possibly being TRBD2 (6 bases). This CDR3 region has 15 residues. Germline V gene sequence: CDR1 LGHNA, CDR2 YNFKEQ. V lost 7 bases to trimming and J lost 7 bases, with 20 bases between them. The CDR3 DNA reads as TGTGCCAGCAACCCCTCTGGGGGGAGCAAAAATGAGCAGTTCTTC. Translating it yields CASNPSGGSKNEQFF.

The rearrangement uses TRBV30 and TRBJ2-2; 8 bases map to TRBD2. V trimming: 2 bases; J trimming: 6 bases; junction bases outside the gene matches: 5. This CDR3 is built from 14 residues. CDR1 and CDR2 (germline): GTSNPN, SVGIG (reference sequence). The CDR3 here is CAWSPWTSPGELFF. The CDR3 DNA follows: TGTGCCTGGAGTCCATGGACTAGCCCCGGGGAGCTGTTTTTT.

J is TRBJ2-7 and V is TRBV5-1; possibly TRBD1 for D (6 bases). With 4 bases removed from V and 4 bases from J, the gap between germline ends came to 9 bases. Germline V CDR1 and CDR2: SGHRS, YFSETQ. This CDR3 comprises 12 residues. The CDR3 coding sequence is TGCGCCAGCAGCCCAGGACAGTACGAGCAGTACTTC. It encodes CASSPGQYEQYF.